The 12 T cell receptor beta chains below were found in one sample sequenced in a study of blood T cell repertoires in COVID-19. Measured with immunoSEQ multiplex PCR; TCRdb has only the in-frame clones, and not every one. The repertoire holds under 300,000 clones, with 80% to 90% as singletons. The sample was peripheral blood. The receptors shown here come from a man over 45 with acute or convalescent COVID-19.

The chain employs TRBV28 and TRBJ2-7; 10 positions agree with TRBD1. Trimming cost V 1 base and J 3 bases; bases outside gene matches: 9. This CDR3 has 17 amino acids. Germline CDR1 is MDHEN and CDR2 is SYDVKM. CDR3 protein: CASSLFSGTGDLYEQYF. CDR3 DNA: TGTGCCAGCAGTTTATTCTCCGGGACAGGGGATCTCTACGAGCAGTACTTC. The full variable domain, rest sourced from reference TRBV28 and TRBJ2-7, is DVKVTQSSRYLVKRTGEKVFLECVQDMDHENMFWYRQDPGLGLRLIYFSYDVKMKEKGDIPEGYSVSREKKERFSLILESASTNQTSMYLCASSLFSGTGDLYEQYFGPGTRLTVT.

J is TRBJ1-6 and V is TRBV27, with TRBD1 as a possible D gene (5 bases). The V gene's germline CDR1 is MNHEY and CDR2 SMNVEV (reference sequence). V lost 0 bases and J 6 bases, leaving 18 bases between the germline ends. The CDR3 runs 18 residues. The CDR3 protein is CASSLSKYGGSFNSPLHF. CDR3 in DNA: TGTGCCAGCAGTTTATCGAAATACGGGGGGTCGTTTAATTCACCCCTCCACTTT.

The chain carries TRBV19 and TRBJ1-2; possible D gene TRBD1, 5 bases. Trimming pared 3 bases from V and 4 bases from J, leaving 15 bases between. Germline V lookup: CDR1 LNHDA, CDR2 SQIVND (reference sequence). The CDR3 sequence is 15 residues long. CDR3 DNA: TGTGCCAGTAGTATGCCGCGCAGGGCGCCCTATGGCTACACCTTC. This translates into CASSMPRRAPYGYTF.

The chain combines TRBV29-1 with TRBJ1-2; TRBD1 is a possible D gene (5 bases). V was clipped by 3 bases and J by 4 bases, with 15 bases between them. This CDR3 is 14 amino acids long. CDR1 SQVTM and CDR2 ANQGSEA come from the germline V gene. Written as DNA, the CDR3 is TGCAGCGTTGAGCAGGGTTCAAGGGGCTATGGCTACACCTTC. Residues: CSVEQGSRGYGYTF.

The chain couples TRBV25-1 to TRBJ1-1; weak D call: TRBD1 (6 bases). Trimming took off 7 bases at V and 6 bases at J, with 15 bases between the two ends. Germline CDR1 MGHDK, CDR2 SYGVNS. This CDR3 is built from 13 residues. CDR3 loop: CASKEPGGAEAFF. CDR3 in DNA: TGTGCCAGCAAAGAGCCGGGGGGCGCTGAAGCTTTCTTT.

This sequence joins TRBV10-3 and TRBJ2-7; 9 positions match TRBD1. The CDR3 spans 14 residues. Per the germline V gene, CDR1 is ENHRY and CDR2 is SYGVKD. The V and J ends lost 6 bases and 6 bases, in that order; junction bases with no gene match: 9. DNA for the CDR3: TGTGCCATCAGGTCCGGGACAGGGAGAGGCGAGCAGTACTTC. Translated: CAIRSGTGRGEQYF.

This chain connects TRBV7-6 to TRBJ1-1, with D possibly matching TRBD1 (6 bases). With 1 base removed from V and 1 base from J, the gap between germline ends came to 10 bases. In germline, CDR1 is SGHVS, CDR2 FNYEAQ. The CDR3 covers 15 residues. The CDR3 reads CASSLGGPGNTEAFF. The CDR3 region has the DNA TGTGCCAGCAGCTTAGGGGGGCCAGGGAACACTGAAGCTTTCTTT.

V is TRBV5-4 and J is TRBJ1-2; 7 positions agree with TRBD1. V gave up 4 bases and J gave up 2 bases; unmatched junction bases: 5. Germline CDR1 and CDR2: SGHNT and YYREEE (reference sequence). The CDR3 spans 14 residues. In nucleotides, the CDR3 is TGTGCCAGCAGCCCGCAGGGACAGAACTATGGCTACACCTTC. Translated, it gives CASSPQGQNYGYTF.

V and J are TRBV4-1 and TRBJ2-7; perhaps TRBD2 as D (6 bases). The germline V and J ends were trimmed by 0 bases and 7 bases, with 16 bases remaining between them. The CDR3 is 15 residues long. CDR1 and CDR2 (germline): MGHRA, YSYEKL. The CDR3 reads CASSQDPAGSWEQYF. CDR3 nucleotide sequence: TGCGCCAGCAGCCAAGATCCGGCGGGAAGTTGGGAGCAGTACTTC.

The chain links TRBV10-2 to TRBJ1-3; D gene ambiguous. V lost 6 bases to trimming and J lost 2 bases, with 8 bases between them. Germline values: CDR1 WSHSY, CDR2 SAAADI. The CDR3 is made up of 13 amino acids. CDR3 DNA: TGCGCCAGCAGCCCGGGTCCTGGAAACACCATATATTTT. It specifies CASSPGPGNTIYF.

This chain connects TRBV19 to TRBJ2-2, with TRBD2 identical over 8 bases. The CDR3 is 16 amino acids. Trimming took 7 bases from V and 4 from J; bases not matched to a gene: 11. In germline, CDR1 is LNHDA, CDR2 SQIVND (reference sequence). CDR3 coding DNA: TGTGCCAGTACCCCTGCGCGGGGGGCGAGCACCGGGGAGCTGTTTTTT. This codes for CASTPARGASTGELFF.

The V call is TRBV18, the J call TRBJ2-5; 8 bases map to TRBD2. The V gene's germline CDR1 is KGHSH and CDR2 LQKENI. The trim removed 1 base at V and 2 bases at J, leaving 6 bases unmatched. CDR3 length: 16 residues. The CDR3 loop is CASSPLAGSLQETQYF. CDR3 sequence (DNA): TGTGCCAGCTCACCACTAGCGGGGAGTTTACAAGAGACCCAGTACTTC.